This T cell receptor (beta chain) was recorded in a study of T cells in Graves' hyperthyroidism and ophthalmopathy. Broader study findings: Blood also contained most expanded thyroid clonotypes above 0.001.

V lost 5 bases, J lost 5 bases, and 10 bases stayed unmatched. CDR3 length: 16 amino acids. Germline CDR1 SNHLY, CDR2 FYNNEI. This clonotype showed up many times. The antigen is not known. Researchers took RNA transcripts and amplified the TCR beta CDR3 regions from them. Initially, a first-round RT-PCR of the TCR CDR3 employed the HTBI primer set. Via MiXCR, TCRdb re-called the multiplex PCR reads, giving one row per CDR3 protein. Of around 500,000 distinct CDR3 sequences in the sample, about an eighth were seen once. Sequencing was done on a sample of blood. The receptor was derived from a woman younger than 30 with Graves' hyperthyroidism. The gene calls are TRBV2 and TRBJ2-2; 8 bases are a match to TRBD2. The CDR3 region has the DNA TGTGCCAGCAGTTTAGCGGGAAGAGTAGAGACCGGGGAGCTGTTTTTT. It codes for CASSLAGRVETGELFF.